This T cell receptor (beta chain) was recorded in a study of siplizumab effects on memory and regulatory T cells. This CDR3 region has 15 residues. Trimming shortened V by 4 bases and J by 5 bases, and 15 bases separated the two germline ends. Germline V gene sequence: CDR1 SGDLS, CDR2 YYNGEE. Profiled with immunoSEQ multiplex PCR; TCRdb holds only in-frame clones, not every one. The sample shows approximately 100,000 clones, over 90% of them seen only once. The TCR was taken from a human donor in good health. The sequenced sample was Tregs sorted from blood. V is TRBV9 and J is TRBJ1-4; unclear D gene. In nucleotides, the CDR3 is TGTGCCAGCAGCCCCACCGGATTCGGGAATGAAAAACTGTTTTTT. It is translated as CASSPTGFGNEKLFF.